This T cell receptor (beta chain) was documented in a study of beta chain features in type 1 diabetes. Every bit of the isolated RNA underwent reverse transcription, so sequencing read expressed TCRB transcripts. Approximately 3.4 million reads, on average, came from each naive, central memory and regulatory T cell sample. TCRdb's copy holds only in-frame clones and misses some; the assay was immunoSEQ multiplex PCR. The sample records roughly 500,000 clones, approximately 10% being singletons. For this clone: What it binds is not known.

The CDR3 is made up of 12 amino acids. From germline, CDR1 is SNHLY and CDR2 FYNNEI. The V and J ends lost 9 bases and 2 bases respectively, with 9 bases between them. General study findings and limits: PCR might favor shorter templates, but any such skew would affect patients and controls equally. Lower insertion and higher deletion counts appeared at VDJ junctions in type 1 diabetes patients.

Sequencing input: naive CD4+ T cells from blood. The receptor's source is a woman aged 18-29 years in good health. V is TRBV2 and J is TRBJ2-3; D unclear. CDR3 loop: CASSLLTDTQYF. The DNA of the CDR3 is TGTGCCAGTTCCCTACTCACAGATACGCAGTATTTT.